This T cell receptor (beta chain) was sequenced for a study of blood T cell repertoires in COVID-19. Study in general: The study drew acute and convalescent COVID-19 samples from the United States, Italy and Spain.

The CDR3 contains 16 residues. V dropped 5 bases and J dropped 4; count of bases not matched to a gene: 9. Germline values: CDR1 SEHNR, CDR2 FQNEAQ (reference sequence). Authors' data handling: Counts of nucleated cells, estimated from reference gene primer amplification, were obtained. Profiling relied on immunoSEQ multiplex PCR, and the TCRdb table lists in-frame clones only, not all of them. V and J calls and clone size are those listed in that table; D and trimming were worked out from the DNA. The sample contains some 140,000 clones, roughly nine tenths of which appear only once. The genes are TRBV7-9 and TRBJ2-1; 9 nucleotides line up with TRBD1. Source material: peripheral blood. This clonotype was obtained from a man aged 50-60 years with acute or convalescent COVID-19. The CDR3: CASSNTGTGIYNEQFF. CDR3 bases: TGTGCCAGCAGCAACACCGGGACAGGGATATACAATGAGCAGTTCTTC. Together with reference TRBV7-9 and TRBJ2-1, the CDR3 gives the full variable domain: DTGVSQNPRHKITKRGQNVTFRCDPISEHNRLYWYRQTLGQGPEFLTYFQNEAQLEKSRLLSDRFSAERPKGSFSTLEIQRTEQGDSAMYLCASSNTGTGIYNEQFFGPGTRLTVL.